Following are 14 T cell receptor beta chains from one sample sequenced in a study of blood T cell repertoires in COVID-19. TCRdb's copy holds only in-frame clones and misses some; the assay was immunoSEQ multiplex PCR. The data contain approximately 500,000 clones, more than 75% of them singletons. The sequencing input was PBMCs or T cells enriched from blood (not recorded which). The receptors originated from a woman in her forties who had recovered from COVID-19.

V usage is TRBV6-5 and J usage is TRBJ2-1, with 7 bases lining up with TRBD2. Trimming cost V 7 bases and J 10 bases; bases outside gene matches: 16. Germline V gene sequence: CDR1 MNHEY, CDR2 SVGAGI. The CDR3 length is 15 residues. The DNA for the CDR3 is TGTGCCAGCAAAAAACTAACGGGAGGTACTAGGGAGCAGTTCTTC. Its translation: CASKKLTGGTREQFF.

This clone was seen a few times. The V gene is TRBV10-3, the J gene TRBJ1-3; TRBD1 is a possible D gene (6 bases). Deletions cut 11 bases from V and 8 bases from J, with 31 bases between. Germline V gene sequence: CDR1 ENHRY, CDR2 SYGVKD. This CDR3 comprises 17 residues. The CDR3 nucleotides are TGTGCCTCCCGCCTAGACAAAACGTCAGGGGATAGGGACACCATATATTTT. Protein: CASRLDKTSGDRDTIYF.

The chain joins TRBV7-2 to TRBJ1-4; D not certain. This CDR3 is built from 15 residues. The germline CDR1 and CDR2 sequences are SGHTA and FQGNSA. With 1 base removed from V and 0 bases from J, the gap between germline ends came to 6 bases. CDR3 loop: CASSLGGSTNEKLFF. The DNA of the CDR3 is TGTGCCAGCAGCTTAGGCGGGTCAACTAATGAAAAACTGTTTTTT.

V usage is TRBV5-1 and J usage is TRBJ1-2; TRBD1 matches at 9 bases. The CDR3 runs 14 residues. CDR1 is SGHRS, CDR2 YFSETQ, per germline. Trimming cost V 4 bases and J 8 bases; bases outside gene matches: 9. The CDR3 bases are TGCGCCAGCAGCATTACATACAGGGGGCTCGGCTACACCTTC. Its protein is CASSITYRGLGYTF.

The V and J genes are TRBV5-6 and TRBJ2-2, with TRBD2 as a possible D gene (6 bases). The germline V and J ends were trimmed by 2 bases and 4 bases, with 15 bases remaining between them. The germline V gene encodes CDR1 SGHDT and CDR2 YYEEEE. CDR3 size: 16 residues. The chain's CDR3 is CASSFQRVLGTGELFF. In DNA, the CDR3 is TGTGCCAGCAGCTTTCAGCGGGTCCTCGGCACCGGGGAGCTGTTTTTT. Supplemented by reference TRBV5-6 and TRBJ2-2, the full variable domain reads DAGVTQSPTHLIKTRGQQVTLRCSPKSGHDTVSWYQQALGQGPQFIFQYYEEEERQRGNFPDRFSGHQFPNYSSELNVNALLLGDSALYLCASSFQRVLGTGELFFGEGSRLTVL.

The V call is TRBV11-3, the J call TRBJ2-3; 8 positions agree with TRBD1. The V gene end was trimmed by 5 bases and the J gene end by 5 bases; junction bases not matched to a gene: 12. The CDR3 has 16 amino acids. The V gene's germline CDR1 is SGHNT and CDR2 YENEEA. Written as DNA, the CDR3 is TGTGCCAGCAGCCACGCGGACAGGGATGGCGGAGATACGCAGTATTTT. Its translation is CASSHADRDGGDTQYF.

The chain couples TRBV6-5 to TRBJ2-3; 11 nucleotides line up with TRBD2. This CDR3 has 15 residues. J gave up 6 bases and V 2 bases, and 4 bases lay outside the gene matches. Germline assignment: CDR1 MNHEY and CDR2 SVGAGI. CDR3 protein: CASSYKTSGTDTQYF. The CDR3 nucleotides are TGTGCCAGCAGTTACAAGACTAGCGGGACCGATACGCAGTATTTT.

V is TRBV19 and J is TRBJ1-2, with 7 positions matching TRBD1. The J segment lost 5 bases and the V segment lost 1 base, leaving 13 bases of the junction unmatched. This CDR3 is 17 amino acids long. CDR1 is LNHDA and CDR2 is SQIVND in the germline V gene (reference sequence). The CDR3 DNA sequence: TGTGCCAGTAGTATAGGAGGGGGCAGGTATTTCATGTATGGCTACACCTTC. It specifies CASSIGGGRYFMYGYTF.

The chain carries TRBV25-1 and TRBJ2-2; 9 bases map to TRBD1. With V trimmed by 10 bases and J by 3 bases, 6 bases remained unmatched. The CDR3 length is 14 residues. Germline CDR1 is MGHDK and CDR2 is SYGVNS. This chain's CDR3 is CATRTGVDTGELFF. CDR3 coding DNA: TGTGCCACCAGGACAGGGGTAGACACCGGGGAGCTGTTTTTT.

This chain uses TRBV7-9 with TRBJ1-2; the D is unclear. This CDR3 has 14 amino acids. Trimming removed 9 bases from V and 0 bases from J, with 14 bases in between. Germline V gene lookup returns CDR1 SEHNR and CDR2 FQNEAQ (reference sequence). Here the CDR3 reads CASRPQLTNYGYTF. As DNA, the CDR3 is TGTGCCAGTCGCCCACAGCTGACTAACTATGGCTACACCTTC.

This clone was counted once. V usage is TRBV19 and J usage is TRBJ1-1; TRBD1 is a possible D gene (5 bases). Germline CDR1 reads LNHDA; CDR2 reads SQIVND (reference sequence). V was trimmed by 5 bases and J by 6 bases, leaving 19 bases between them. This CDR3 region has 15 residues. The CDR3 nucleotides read TGTGCCAGTAGTGGGGTCCGGCGGGGGGACCCTGAAGCTTTCTTT. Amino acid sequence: CASSGVRRGDPEAFF.

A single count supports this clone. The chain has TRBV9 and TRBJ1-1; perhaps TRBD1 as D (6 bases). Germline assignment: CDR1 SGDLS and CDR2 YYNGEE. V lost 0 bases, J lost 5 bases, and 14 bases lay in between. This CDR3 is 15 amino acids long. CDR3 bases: TGTGCCAGCAGCGTAGGAGGCAGGGGCCAGACTGAAGCTTTCTTT. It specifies CASSVGGRGQTEAFF.

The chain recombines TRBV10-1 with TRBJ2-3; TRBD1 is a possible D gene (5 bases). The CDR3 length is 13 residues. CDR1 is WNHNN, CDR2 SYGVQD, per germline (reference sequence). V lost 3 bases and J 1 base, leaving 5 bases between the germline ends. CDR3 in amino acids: CASSEQGTDTQYF. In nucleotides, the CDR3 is TGCGCCAGCAGTGAACAGGGCACAGATACGCAGTATTTT.

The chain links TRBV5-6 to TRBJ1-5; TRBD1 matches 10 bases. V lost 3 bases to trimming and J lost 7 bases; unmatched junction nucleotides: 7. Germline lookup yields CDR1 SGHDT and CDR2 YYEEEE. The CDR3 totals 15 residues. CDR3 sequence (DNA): TGTGCCAGCAGCTCGACAGGGGGCCTTGGGCAGCCCCAGCATTTT. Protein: CASSSTGGLGQPQHF.